A single sample gave rise to the 14 T cell receptor beta chains below, sequenced in a study of CD4 T cells in relation to SARS-CoV-2 and coronaviruses (dated by TCRdb to the early 2020s). CD4+ T cells from unexposed donors were collected before the COVID-19 pandemic (2011-2018). Following 10 days of culture, the EasySep CD4+ T cell isolation kit was used to isolate CD4+ T cells. These receptors' antigens are unknown. Library method: the immunoSEQ multiplex PCR assay. TCRdb stores this immuneACCESS table with in-frame sequences only. Part of the clones is absent; in the studies checked, under half of the shortfall reflects unresolved V genes, and no reason is known for the rest. For this sample the table gives about 21,000 clones, of which roughly 78% were detected only once. About 18% of the sample is taken by the ten largest. Sequenced sample: CD4+ T cells from PBMCs, cultured in vitro. Receptor source: a human donor in good health.

This chain links TRBV30 with TRBJ1-5, with D unresolved. The germline V gene has CDR1 GTSNPN and CDR2 SVGIG (reference sequence). Trimming shortened V by 0 bases and J by 0 bases, and 6 bases separated the two germline ends. This CDR3 comprises 14 residues. The CDR3 DNA follows: TGTGCCTGGAGTGTTTATCATAGCAATCAGCCCCAGCATTTT. Translated: CAWSVYHSNQPQHF.

The chain joins TRBV9 to TRBJ2-1; 7 nucleotides align to TRBD1. Germline V lookup: CDR1 SGDLS, CDR2 YYNGEE. The CDR3 covers 15 residues. The V gene end was trimmed by 4 bases and the J gene end by 5 bases; junction bases not matched to a gene: 9. CDR3 protein: CASSPRDSLNNEQFF. DNA of the CDR3: TGTGCCAGCAGCCCCCGGGACAGCCTTAACAATGAGCAGTTCTTC. Looking up the rest from reference TRBV9 and TRBJ2-1 gives the full variable domain: DSGVTQTPKHLITATGQRVTLRCSPRSGDLSVYWYQQSLDQGLQFLIQYYNGEERAKGNILERFSAQQFPDLHSELNLSSLELGDSALYFCASSPRDSLNNEQFFGPGTRLTVL.

The V and J genes are TRBV12-3 or TRBV12-4 and TRBJ1-1, with D possibly being TRBD1 (5 bases). V was pared by 4 bases and J by 4 bases, with 7 bases between. The CDR3 covers 12 residues. The CDR3 DNA follows: TGTGCCAGCAGTTGGGGGAGCACTGAAGCTTTCTTT. This gives the protein CASSWGSTEAFF.

In this sample, this clone turned up a few times. The chain has TRBV7-9 and TRBJ1-5, with unresolved D. V was pared by 2 bases and J by 3 bases, with 17 bases between. The length of the CDR3 is 17 residues. The germline V gene encodes CDR1 SEHNR and CDR2 FQNEAQ (reference sequence). CDR3 sequence reads: CASSLSPRPGLNQPQHF. CDR3 DNA: TGTGCCAGCAGCTTAAGCCCTCGGCCAGGTCTCAATCAGCCCCAGCATTTT. The full variable domain, in which reference TRBV7-9 and TRBJ1-5 provide the parts outside the CDR3, is DTGVSQNPRHKITKRGQNVTFRCDPISEHNRLYWYRQTLGQGPEFLTYFQNEAQLEKSRLLSDRFSAERPKGSFSTLEIQRTEQGDSAMYLCASSLSPRPGLNQPQHFGDGTRLSIL.

V is TRBV5-8 and J is TRBJ1-2; maybe TRBD1 (5 bases). The CDR3 is made up of 16 amino acids. The V end lost 1 base, the J end lost 5 bases, and 18 bases lay between the germline ends. Germline lookup yields CDR1 SGHTS and CDR2 YDEGEE. CDR3 protein: CASSLLGQGYGYGYTF. DNA of the CDR3: TGTGCCAGCAGCTTGTTAGGCCAGGGTTATGGGTATGGCTACACCTTC.

This chain joins TRBV5-1 and TRBJ1-4; 8 bases match TRBD1. After removal of 4 bases from V and 7 bases from J, the junction contained 18 bases not matched to a gene. Germline values: CDR1 SGHRS, CDR2 YFSETQ. The length of the CDR3 is 18 residues. The CDR3 protein is CASSQEGPGGLGIEKLFF. The CDR3 DNA reads as TGCGCCAGCAGCCAGGAGGGGCCAGGGGGCCTGGGGATTGAAAAACTGTTTTTT.

V and J are TRBV29-1 and TRBJ2-7, with TRBD2 as a possible D gene (6 bases). V gave up 4 bases and J gave up 2 bases, with 18 bases separating them. The CDR3 runs to 15 residues. Germline CDR1 SQVTM, CDR2 ANQGSEA. The CDR3, as DNA: TGCAGCGTTGCAGGAGGGACGGCCGGGACCTACGAGCAGTACTTC. Translating it yields CSVAGGTAGTYEQYF.

This chain joins TRBV9 and TRBJ1-1; 9 nucleotides agree with TRBD1. After removal of 1 base from V and 4 bases from J, the junction contained 2 bases not matched to a gene. CDR3 length: 14 residues. Germline V gives CDR1 SGDLS, CDR2 YYNGEE. The CDR3 region has the DNA TGTGCCAGCAGCGTATTGGACAGGGGCACTGAAGCTTTCTTT. Protein product: CASSVLDRGTEAFF. The complete variable domain, with remaining parts taken from reference TRBV9 and TRBJ1-1, reads DSGVTQTPKHLITATGQRVTLRCSPRSGDLSVYWYQQSLDQGLQFLIQYYNGEERAKGNILERFSAQQFPDLHSELNLSSLELGDSALYFCASSVLDRGTEAFFGQGTRLTVV.

This sequence joins TRBV19 and TRBJ2-3; no clear D gene. The ends were cut back, 1 base at V and 4 bases at J, with 9 bases in the middle. The CDR3 is 14 residues long. Germline-derived CDR1 and CDR2 are LNHDA and SQIVND (reference sequence). The CDR3 sequence: CASSIGSQADTQYF. The DNA for the CDR3 is TGTGCCAGTAGTATAGGTAGCCAAGCAGATACGCAGTATTTT.

This clone has just a few counts. V is TRBV18 and J is TRBJ1-1; 10 bases match TRBD1. The CDR3 runs to 17 residues. The junction had 7 bases not matched to a gene; V was cut back by 3 bases and J by 0 bases. From germline, CDR1 is KGHSH and CDR2 LQKENI. The chain's CDR3 is CASSPGTGAGLNTEAFF. The CDR3 nucleotides are TGTGCCAGCTCACCCGGGACAGGGGCGGGATTGAACACTGAAGCTTTCTTT.

This clone was recorded once. V usage is TRBV27 and J usage is TRBJ2-5, with 11 nucleotides matching TRBD2. This CDR3 has 15 amino acids. Germline V gene data show CDR1 as MNHEY and CDR2 as SMNVEV (reference sequence). The ends lost 0 bases at V and 4 bases at J; junction bases unmatched: 1. CDR3 nucleotides: TGTGCCAGCAGTTTATCCGGACTAGCGGGAGAGACCCAGTACTTC. Translation: CASSLSGLAGETQYF.

This chain links TRBV18 with TRBJ1-2; no clear D. Germline CDR1 is KGHSH and CDR2 is LQKENI. V shed 1 base and J shed 1 base, with 10 bases lying between them. This CDR3 has 15 amino acids. In DNA, the CDR3 is TGTGCCAGCTCACCACTCAAGATTGTTAACTATGGCTACACCTTC. Translated, it gives CASSPLKIVNYGYTF.

In the case of this clone: Other nucleotide sequences in the sample specify the same CDR3. The chain carries TRBV6-5 and TRBJ2-7; 8 bases are a match to TRBD1. The CDR3 runs 14 residues. Germline V gene sequence: CDR1 MNHEY, CDR2 SVGAGI. V shed 6 bases and J 0 bases; nucleotides not matched to a gene: 4. This CDR3 is CASSRDRNSYEQYF. Here the CDR3 DNA reads TGTGCCAGCAGCCGGGACAGGAACTCCTACGAGCAGTACTTC.

This sequence joins TRBV20-1 and TRBJ1-1; D call uncertain. The CDR3 totals 10 residues. The V and J ends lost 3 bases and 7 bases respectively, with 6 bases between them. Germline CDR1 is DFQATT and CDR2 is SNEGSKA (reference sequence). CDR3 in DNA: TGCAGTGCTAGCGGGATTGAAGCTTTCTTT. Its protein product is CSASGIEAFF.